This paragraph reports one TCR beta chain. Its antigen is unidentified. This sample stems from a study of human T cells and chemical hapten exposure. The wider study: Patients, largely female, had alopecia areata, totalis or universalis.

TCRdb re-analysed the RACE reads in MiXCR, keeping a single row per CDR3 protein. Of 80,000 to 95,000 distinct CDR3 sequences listed, 11% were seen once; the top ten hold approximately 1.4%. Time point meaning: patch test 2, 6 weeks after DPC sensitization. Regarding treatment: therapeutic diphenylcyclopropenone sensitization with weekly scalp DPC. Overall study results and limits: Higher patch test scores went with higher counts of PT1 expanded TCRs. Expanded TCRs created a significantly greater count of big CDR3 similarity clusters than controls did.

Material: whole blood, obtained in connection with sensitization to the hapten diphenylcyclopropenone (DPC). The clonotype was recovered from a man aged 18 to 29 with alopecia areata. Some clones in this sample may be carry-over from other donors' samples.

CDR3 loop: CASAGGVGGYTF. In DNA form, the CDR3 reads TGTGCCAGCGCAGGGGGAGTAGGTGGCTACACCTTC. V usage is TRBV19 and J usage is TRBJ1-2; 7 bases map to TRBD1. The CDR3 is made up of 12 amino acids. CDR1 LNHDA and CDR2 SQIVND come from the germline V gene (reference sequence). With 9 bases clipped from V and 7 bases from J, the junction kept 8 bases outside the gene matches.